Presented here are 6 T cell receptor beta chains from one specimen sequenced in a study of shared clonotypes between healthy human individuals. The table came from immunoSEQ multiplex PCR; TCRdb's copy has only in-frame clones and leaves some out. The sample shows nearly 500,000 clones, around 78% of them seen only once. The sequencing input was PBMCs. All receptors come from a woman in her 40s in good health. Some clones in this sample may be carry-over from other donors' samples.

Concerning this clone itself: An end of the junction differs from the germline gene, which may be a read error. V and J are TRBV7-7 and TRBJ2-5; 7 positions agree with TRBD1. CDR1 and CDR2 (germline): SSHAT, FNYEAQ (reference sequence). The CDR3 consists of 14 residues. The DNA of the CDR3 is TGTGCTAGCAGCCAGCGACAGGGTTTCGAGACCCAGTACTTC. It is translated as CASSQRQGFETQYF.

The rearrangement links TRBV10-2 to TRBJ1-2; a possible D gene is TRBD1 (5 bases). This CDR3 is built from 13 residues. V was cut by 8 bases and J by 3 bases, with 13 bases left in between. Germline CDR1 WSHSY, CDR2 SAAADI. The DNA of the CDR3 is TGCGCCAGCGGTCGACAGTCCGACTATGGCTACACCTTC. Translation: CASGRQSDYGYTF.

The chain has TRBV18 and TRBJ2-1; 7 bases agree with TRBD1. The V gene's germline CDR1 is KGHSH and CDR2 LQKENI. J lost 5 bases, V lost 5 bases, and 3 bases had no gene match. CDR3 length: 13 residues. DNA for the CDR3: TGTGCCAGCTCAAGGGGGCAGAACAATGAGCAGTTCTTC. It specifies CASSRGQNNEQFF.

This chain connects TRBV5-1 to TRBJ1-2; D call uncertain. Trimming pared 3 bases from V and 6 bases from J, leaving 15 bases between. CDR1 is SGHRS, CDR2 YFSETQ, per germline. The CDR3 loop spans 14 amino acids. DNA of the CDR3: TGCGCCAGCAGCTCCCGAGTCTTGGGTAATGGCTACACCTTC. It is translated as CASSSRVLGNGYTF.

With regard to this clone: A clone one base away is much larger, so this may be a read error. Additional DNA sequences in this sample encode the identical CDR3. The chain is built from TRBV29-1 and TRBJ1-1; no reliable D call. The CDR3 spans 13 residues. The V gene lost 6 bases and the J gene lost 3 bases, with 14 bases spanning the gap. Germline V lookup: CDR1 SQVTM, CDR2 ANQGSEA. Here the CDR3 DNA reads TGCAGCGTCTTAACCCCCCGGGACACTGAAGCTTTCTTT. It specifies CSVLTPRDTEAFF. The entire variable domain, with the rest obtained from reference TRBV29-1 and TRBJ1-1, is as follows: SAVISQKPSRDICQRGTSLTIQCQVDSQVTMMFWYRQQPGQSLTLIATANQGSEATYESGFVIDKFPISRPNLTFSTLTVSNMSPEDSSIYLCSVLTPRDTEAFFGQGTRLTVV.

This chain links TRBV19 with TRBJ2-1; a possible D gene is TRBD2 (5 bases). This CDR3 comprises 14 residues. V lost 5 bases to trimming and J lost 6 bases, with 14 bases between them. Germline V CDR1 and CDR2: LNHDA, SQIVND (reference sequence). CDR3 in amino acids: CASSEDRERNEQFF. The DNA of the CDR3 is TGTGCCAGTAGTGAAGATAGGGAGCGCAATGAGCAGTTCTTC.